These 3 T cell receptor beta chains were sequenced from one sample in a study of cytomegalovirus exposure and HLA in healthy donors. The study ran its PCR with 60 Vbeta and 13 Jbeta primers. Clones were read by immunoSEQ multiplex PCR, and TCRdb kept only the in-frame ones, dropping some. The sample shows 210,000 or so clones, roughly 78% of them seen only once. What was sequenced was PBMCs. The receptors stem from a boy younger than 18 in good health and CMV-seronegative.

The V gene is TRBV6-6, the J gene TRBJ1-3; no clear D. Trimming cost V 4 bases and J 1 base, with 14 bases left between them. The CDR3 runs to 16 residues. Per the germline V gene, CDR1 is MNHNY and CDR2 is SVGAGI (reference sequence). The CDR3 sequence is CASSLHNSGSGNTIYF. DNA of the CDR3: TGTGCCAGCAGTTTACACAACAGCGGTTCTGGAAACACCATATATTTT.

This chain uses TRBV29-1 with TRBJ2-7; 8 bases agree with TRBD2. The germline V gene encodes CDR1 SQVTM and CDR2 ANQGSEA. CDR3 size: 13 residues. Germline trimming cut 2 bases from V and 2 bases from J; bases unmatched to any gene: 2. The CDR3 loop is CSVEREGTYEQYF. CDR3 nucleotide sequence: TGCAGCGTTGAACGGGAGGGAACCTACGAGCAGTACTTC.

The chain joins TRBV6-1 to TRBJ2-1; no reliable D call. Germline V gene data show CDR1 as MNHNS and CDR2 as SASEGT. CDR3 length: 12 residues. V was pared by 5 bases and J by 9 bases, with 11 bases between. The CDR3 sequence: CASSSTYFEQFF. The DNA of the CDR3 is TGTGCCAGCAGTTCAACCTATTTTGAGCAGTTCTTC.